This T cell receptor (beta chain) was observed in a study of vaccination and CD4 T cells after COVID-19. Study at large: There were six male and four female convalescents, and two of them were Hispanic.

CDR1 and CDR2 (germline): SGHRS, YFSETQ. V lost 4 bases and J 1 base, leaving 17 bases between the germline ends. The CDR3 has 16 amino acids. General study results and limits: Relatively few convalescent patients were studied, without early post-infection timepoints.

Treatment given: approximately nine-day PBMC culture with coronavirus spike peptide pools or control peptides (ViraFEST assay). Cultures used two million PBMCs per well, 10 IU/ml IL-2 and approximately 9.5 ug/ml peptides. As regards this clonotype: Its antigen is unknown.

Oncomine TCR Beta short-read sequencing was applied to DNA from cultured CD4+ T cells. Each CDR3 protein is one row after TCRdb ran MiXCR on the PCR reads. The repertoire has about 7,300 distinct CDR3 sequences, around half of them found once; the top ten carry approximately 35%. The sequenced sample consisted of CD4+ T cells from blood, cultured in vitro. This receptor was identified in a human donor who had recovered from COVID-19. The V gene is TRBV5-1, the J gene TRBJ1-1; D perhaps matches TRBD1 (5 bases). Written as DNA, the CDR3 is TGCGCCAGCAGCCCCGGACATTCGGATACGAACACTGAAGCTTTCTTT. Translated: CASSPGHSDTNTEAFF. Complete variable domain (other parts from reference TRBV5-1 and TRBJ1-1): KAGVTQTPRYLIKTRGQQVTLSCSPISGHRSVSWYQQTPGQGLQFLFEYFSETQRNKGNFPGRFSGRQFSNSRSEMNVSTLELGDSALYLCASSPGHSDTNTEAFFGQGTRLTVV.